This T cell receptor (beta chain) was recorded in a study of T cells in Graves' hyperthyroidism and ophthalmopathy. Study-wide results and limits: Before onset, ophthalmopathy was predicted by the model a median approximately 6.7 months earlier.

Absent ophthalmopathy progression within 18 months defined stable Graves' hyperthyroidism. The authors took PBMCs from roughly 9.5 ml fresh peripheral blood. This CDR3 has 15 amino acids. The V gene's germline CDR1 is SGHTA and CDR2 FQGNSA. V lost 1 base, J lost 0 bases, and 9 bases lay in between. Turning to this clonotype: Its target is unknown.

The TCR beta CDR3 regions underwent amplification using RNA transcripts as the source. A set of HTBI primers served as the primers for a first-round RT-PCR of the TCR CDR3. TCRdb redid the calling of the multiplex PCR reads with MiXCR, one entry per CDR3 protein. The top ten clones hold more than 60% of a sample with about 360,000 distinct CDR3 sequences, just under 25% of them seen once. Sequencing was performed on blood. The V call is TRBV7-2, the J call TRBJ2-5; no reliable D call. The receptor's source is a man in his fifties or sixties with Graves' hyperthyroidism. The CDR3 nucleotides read TGTGCCAGCAGCTTAGGTCCAGGTTACCAAGAGACCCAGTACTTC. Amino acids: CASSLGPGYQETQYF.